Each of the 27 T cell receptor beta chains below was sequenced from the same sample in a study of shared clonotypes between healthy human individuals. Here immunoSEQ multiplex PCR was the method, and the copy in TCRdb shows in-frame clones only, minus some. The sample carries 2 million to 2.5 million clones, around 95% recorded once. Material: naive CD4+ T cells sorted from blood. Subset noted: CD45RA+ positively selected. These receptors originate from a man younger than 35 in good health.

This chain joins TRBV11-2 and TRBJ1-6; 11 nucleotides line up with TRBD1. V dropped 4 bases and J dropped 6; count of bases not matched to a gene: 5. Germline V CDR1 and CDR2: SGHAT, FQNNGV. The CDR3 loop spans 16 amino acids. CDR3 sequence (DNA): TGTGCCAGCAGCTCACGCGGGACAGGGGGTAATTCACCCCTCCACTTT. It encodes CASSSRGTGGNSPLHF.

The chain employs TRBV25-1 and TRBJ2-5; 14 positions match TRBD2. J gave up 5 bases and V 3 bases, and 11 bases lay outside the gene matches. Germline V gene data show CDR1 as MGHDK and CDR2 as SYGVNS. The CDR3 sequence is 18 residues long. The CDR3 region has the DNA TGTGCCAGCAGTGACTGGACTAGCGGGGGGATCTGGAAGGAGACCCAGTACTTC. Protein product: CASSDWTSGGIWKETQYF.

Regarding this clone: One end of the junction is discordant with germline, which a read error may explain. This same CDR3 is encoded by further DNA sequences in the sample. This chain uses TRBV7-7 with TRBJ2-1, with 7 nucleotides matching TRBD1. In germline, CDR1 is SSHAT, CDR2 FNYEAQ (reference sequence). This CDR3 has 13 amino acids. CDR3 coding DNA: TGTGCTAGCAGCTCGAACAGGGGCAATGAGCAGTTCTTC. It specifies CASSSNRGNEQFF.

The chain combines TRBV27 with TRBJ2-7, with 12 bases aligning to TRBD2. Looked up from germline, CDR1 is MNHEY and CDR2 is SMNVEV (reference sequence). J gave up 4 bases and V 6 bases, and 4 bases lay outside the gene matches. The CDR3 extends over 14 amino acids. CDR3 in DNA: TGTGCCAGCAGCCCCGGGACTAGCGGGTACGAGCAGTACTTC. Amino acid sequence: CASSPGTSGYEQYF.

The rearrangement joins TRBV18 to TRBJ2-3; 8 positions match TRBD1. Germline V gene lookup returns CDR1 KGHSH and CDR2 LQKENI. The CDR3 extends over 17 amino acids. Losses at the gene ends were 1 base for V and 3 bases for J; bases not matched to a gene: 9. CDR3 DNA sequence: TGTGCCAGCTCACCACTCATAGGACAGGGCCGAACAGATACGCAGTATTTT. The encoded protein is CASSPLIGQGRTDTQYF.

V gene TRBV10-1 combines with J gene TRBJ1-1; D not certain. Trimming left V 6 bases short and J 2 bases short, with 10 bases between. Per the germline V gene, CDR1 is WNHNN and CDR2 is SYGVQD (reference sequence). This CDR3 spans 13 amino acids. CDR3 in DNA: TGCGCCAGCAGCCAGGACGGCAACACTGAAGCTTTCTTT. It yields the protein CASSQDGNTEAFF.

The chain carries TRBV2 and TRBJ2-4, with D tentatively TRBD2 (5 bases). V lost 10 bases and J lost 0, with 10 bases in between. Germline V gene sequence: CDR1 SNHLY, CDR2 FYNNEI. This CDR3 comprises 13 residues. CDR3 sequence (DNA): TGTGCCACTTCTAGCCCAGCCAAAAACATTCAGTACTTC. Translated: CATSSPAKNIQYF.

The genes are TRBV6-1 and TRBJ2-3; TRBD2 agrees at 10 bases. This CDR3 has 17 amino acids. Germline CDR1 and CDR2: MNHNS and SASEGT. Trimming at V came to 2 bases and at J to 4 bases, leaving 9 bases not matched to a gene. The CDR3: CASSEFRAGGLSDTQYF. The DNA of the CDR3 is TGTGCCAGCAGTGAATTTAGAGCGGGGGGGTTGTCAGATACGCAGTATTTT.

J is TRBJ2-7 and V is TRBV4-1; D is perhaps TRBD2 (5 bases). This CDR3 spans 14 amino acids. The germline V and J ends were trimmed by 3 bases and 2 bases, with 11 bases remaining between them. CDR1 and CDR2 (germline): MGHRA, YSYEKL. The CDR3 is CASSHPGETYEQYF. In DNA, the CDR3 is TGCGCCAGCAGCCACCCCGGGGAGACCTACGAGCAGTACTTC.

The V gene is TRBV5-4, the J gene TRBJ2-7; 8 positions agree with TRBD1. This CDR3 has 15 residues. Germline values: CDR1 SGHNT, CDR2 YYREEE (reference sequence). The junction had 11 bases not matched to a gene; V was cut back by 4 bases and J by 5 bases. The CDR3 DNA reads as TGTGCCAGCAGCCTGGACAGGGCGGGTTGGGACGAGCAGTACTTC. This encodes CASSLDRAGWDEQYF.

The chain uses TRBV19 and TRBJ2-7; 7 positions match TRBD1. The germline V gene encodes CDR1 LNHDA and CDR2 SQIVND (reference sequence). CDR3 length: 17 residues. Trimming cost V 4 bases and J 0 bases; bases outside gene matches: 12. CDR3 DNA sequence: TGTGCCAGTAGTACCCTCGCCGGGACAGCCAACTCCTACGAGCAGTACTTC. Its protein is CASSTLAGTANSYEQYF.

The table lists this clone with a count of one. This sequence joins TRBV5-1 and TRBJ2-2; 9 nucleotides line up with TRBD1. The germline CDR1 and CDR2 sequences are SGHRS and YFSETQ. The junction had 3 bases not matched to a gene; V was cut back by 2 bases and J by 7 bases. This CDR3 is built from 14 residues. This chain's CDR3 is CASSLSDRGGELFF. The CDR3 coding sequence is TGCGCCAGCAGCTTATCGGACAGGGGCGGGGAGCTGTTTTTT.

The chain combines TRBV11-3 with TRBJ2-7, with D possibly being TRBD1 (5 bases). The germline V and J ends were trimmed by 5 bases and 6 bases, with 17 bases remaining between them. This CDR3 region has 14 residues. Per the germline V gene, CDR1 is SGHNT and CDR2 is YENEEA. The DNA for the CDR3 is TGTGCCAGCAGCCTCTGGGGCCCCCTTGGCGAGCAGTACTTC. This encodes CASSLWGPLGEQYF.

CDR3 sequence: CASRDLSSGINYNEQFF. The CDR3 bases are TGCGCCAGCAGGGACCTTTCGAGCGGGATAAACTACAATGAGCAGTTCTTC. The chain recombines TRBV4-1 with TRBJ2-1; TRBD2 aligns across 7 bases. The trim removed 6 bases at V and 3 bases at J, leaving 14 bases unmatched. Germline assignment: CDR1 MGHRA and CDR2 YSYEKL. CDR3 length: 17 amino acids.

In its sample, this clone was seen once. V and J are TRBV21-1 and TRBJ2-6; the D call TRBD1 from the table was never checked on the DNA. TRBV21-1 is given as a pseudogene. The CDR3 length is 19 residues. CDR3 in DNA: TGTGCCAGCAGCAAAGCGCTAAGGGCGGACAACTCTGGGGCCAACGTCCTGACTTTC. Protein sequence: CASSKALRADNSGANVLTF.

The chain recombines TRBV18 with TRBJ2-1, with D hard to call. Per germline, CDR1 KGHSH and CDR2 LQKENI. This CDR3 is 16 amino acids long. V lost 1 base and J 0 bases, leaving 10 bases between the germline ends. The CDR3 nucleotides are TGTGCCAGCTCACCACAGGCAGACCGCTCCTACAATGAGCAGTTCTTC. Its translation: CASSPQADRSYNEQFF. Based on the CDR3 plus reference TRBV18 and TRBJ2-1, the full variable domain is NAGVMQNPRHLVRRRGQEARLRCSPMKGHSHVYWYRQLPEEGLKFMVYLQKENIIDESGMPKERFSAEFPKEGPSILRIQQVVRGDSAAYFCASSPQADRSYNEQFFGPGTRLTVL.

This chain uses TRBV10-3 with TRBJ1-3, with no clear D. Trimming removed 11 bases at V and 3 bases at J, with 11 bases between. This CDR3 is built from 12 residues. The germline V gene has CDR1 ENHRY and CDR2 SYGVKD. The CDR3 spells CAAAEGGNTIYF. The CDR3, as DNA: TGTGCCGCCGCAGAGGGTGGAAACACCATATATTTT.

The chain employs TRBV6-1 and TRBJ2-5, with 8 bases identical to TRBD1. CDR1 and CDR2 (germline): MNHNS, SASEGT. With 4 bases clipped from V and 5 bases from J, the junction kept 12 bases outside the gene matches. The CDR3 consists of 16 residues. The CDR3 spells CASSAQPGGSTETQYF. The CDR3 DNA sequence: TGTGCCAGCAGTGCCCAACCAGGGGGCTCTACTGAGACCCAGTACTTC.

This chain connects TRBV27 to TRBJ2-5; no definite D call. The CDR3 consists of 15 residues. CDR1 MNHEY and CDR2 SMNVEV come from the germline V gene (reference sequence). V was clipped by 5 bases and J by 5 bases, with 18 bases between them. CDR3 sequence: CASSPLGEQPETQYF. CDR3 in DNA: TGTGCCAGCAGTCCCTTAGGAGAGCAGCCGGAGACCCAGTACTTC.

The rearrangement links TRBV6-5 to TRBJ2-1; weak D call: TRBD2 (5 bases). V lost 5 bases and J lost 5, with 16 bases in between. The CDR3 has 15 residues. Germline V gives CDR1 MNHEY, CDR2 SVGAGI. This CDR3 reads CASSRTQTANNEQFF. CDR3 sequence (DNA): TGTGCCAGCAGTCGGACTCAAACAGCCAACAATGAGCAGTTCTTC.

The CDR3, as DNA: TGTGCCAGCAGTCGGGGGGCGCACACCGGGGAGCTGTTTTTT. This gives the protein CASSRGAHTGELFF. The chain has TRBV6-5 and TRBJ2-2; weak D call: TRBD2 (7 bases). V gave up 5 bases and J gave up 3 bases, with 10 bases separating them. From germline, CDR1 is MNHEY and CDR2 SVGAGI. CDR3 size: 14 residues.

The rearrangement uses TRBV27 and TRBJ2-7; 9 nucleotides align to TRBD1. The germline V gene has CDR1 MNHEY and CDR2 SMNVEV (reference sequence). Losses at the gene ends were 2 bases for V and 2 bases for J; bases not matched to a gene: 10. This CDR3 comprises 17 residues. The chain's CDR3 is CASSLQLPGQGTYEQYF. CDR3 nucleotides: TGTGCCAGCAGTTTACAACTACCGGGACAGGGAACCTACGAGCAGTACTTC.

The rearrangement joins TRBV5-1 to TRBJ1-5; 8 bases map to TRBD1. The V gene end was trimmed by 0 bases and the J gene end by 0 bases; junction bases not matched to a gene: 5. This CDR3 is 17 amino acids long. Germline CDR1 and CDR2: SGHRS and YFSETQ. CDR3 DNA: TGCGCCAGCAGCTTGGGGACAGGGTCTTATAGCAATCAGCCCCAGCATTTT. It is translated as CASSLGTGSYSNQPQHF. Variable domain in full (rest from reference TRBV5-1 and TRBJ1-5): KAGVTQTPRYLIKTRGQQVTLSCSPISGHRSVSWYQQTPGQGLQFLFEYFSETQRNKGNFPGRFSGRQFSNSRSEMNVSTLELGDSALYLCASSLGTGSYSNQPQHFGDGTRLSIL.

Comment on this clone: The junction departs from the called germline gene at one end, perhaps through a read error. This chain uses TRBV7-7 with TRBJ1-5; 9 bases are a match to TRBD1. Germline V gene lookup returns CDR1 SSHAT and CDR2 FNYEAQ (reference sequence). This CDR3 comprises 17 residues. The CDR3 sequence is CASSKGATDRGHQPQHF. The CDR3 DNA is TGTGCTAGCAGCAAAGGGGCAACGGACAGGGGACATCAGCCCCAGCATTTT. Full variable domain (rest looked up from reference TRBV7-7 and TRBJ1-5): GAGVSQSPRYKVTKRGQDVTLRCDPISSHATLYWYQQALGQGPEFLTYFNYEAQPDKSGLPSDRFSAERPEGSISTLTIQRTEQRDSAMYRCASSKGATDRGHQPQHFGDGTRLSIL.

The chain carries TRBV7-9 and TRBJ2-7, with D unclear. This CDR3 spans 13 amino acids. Trimming removed 4 bases from V and 2 bases from J, with 9 bases in between. Germline CDR1 is SEHNR and CDR2 is FQNEAQ (reference sequence). CDR3 bases: TGTGCCAGCAGCTACGGAAATACCTACGAGCAGTACTTC. This translates into CASSYGNTYEQYF. The variable domain in full, with the rest retrieved from reference TRBV7-9 and TRBJ2-7, is DTGVSQNPRHKITKRGQNVTFRCDPISEHNRLYWYRQTLGQGPEFLTYFQNEAQLEKSRLLSDRFSAERPKGSFSTLEIQRTEQGDSAMYLCASSYGNTYEQYFGPGTRLTVT.

V gene TRBV25-1 combines with J gene TRBJ1-5; D not certain. The CDR3 runs 14 residues. Trimming cost V 3 bases and J 0 bases, with 6 bases left between them. Germline values: CDR1 MGHDK, CDR2 SYGVNS. CDR3: CASSERGSNQPQHF. CDR3 sequence (DNA): TGTGCCAGCAGTGAGAGAGGTAGCAATCAGCCCCAGCATTTT.

V usage is TRBV7-2 and J usage is TRBJ1-4; possible D gene TRBD1, 5 bases. Deletions cut 5 bases from V and 8 bases from J, with 15 bases between. CDR1 is SGHTA and CDR2 is FQGNSA in the germline V gene. The CDR3 is 14 amino acids. The CDR3 bases are TGTGCCAGCAGCCCCTTGGGAGGGGAGGAAAAACTGTTTTTT. Residues: CASSPLGGEEKLFF.